Listed here is a single T cell receptor (beta chain). Within the 2 weeks before study entry, each person in the exposed group met a COVID-19 case. The data originate from a study of blood T cell repertoires in COVID-19. Study information: From the United States, Italy and Spain came samples of acute and convalescent COVID-19. In each case, the material was cDNA or gDNA derived from T cells, B-cell-depleted T cells, or PBMCs.

Produced via immunoSEQ multiplex PCR; TCRdb's table is partial and in-frame only. This table holds more than 300,000 clones, approximately 90% found once. Deletions cut 3 bases from V and 3 bases from J, with 15 bases between. This CDR3 is 15 amino acids long. Per germline, CDR1 SQVTM and CDR2 ANQGSEA. This sequence joins TRBV29-1 and TRBJ1-3; perhaps TRBD1 as D (6 bases). The sample was PBMCs or T cells enriched from blood (not recorded which). The clonotype comes from a middle-aged woman who had been exposed to COVID-19. This CDR3 is CSVEAQGPVGNTIYF. The CDR3 region has the DNA TGCAGCGTTGAGGCACAGGGCCCCGTTGGAAACACCATATATTTT.